This TCR beta chain was captured in a study of blood T cell repertoires in COVID-19. In the study overall: There were acute and convalescent COVID-19 samples, and they came from the United States, Italy and Spain. The analysed material was cDNA or gDNA that came from T cells, B-cell-depleted T cells, or PBMCs.

Trimming shortened V by 3 bases and J by 8 bases, and 17 bases separated the two germline ends. The CDR3 totals 15 residues. Per germline, CDR1 SGHRS and CDR2 YFSETQ. Methods used by the authors: How many nucleated cells were present was estimated from reference gene primer amplification. Sequenced by immunoSEQ multiplex PCR; TCRdb stores in-frame clones only, minus some. Clonal size and the V and J genes are those of that table, whereas D and trimming came from the DNA. The sample lists about 140,000 clones, approximately 89% occurring once. The TCR comes from a man aged 55 to 70 with active or convalescent COVID-19. The V gene is TRBV5-1, the J gene TRBJ1-4; D is possibly TRBD1 (6 bases). The sample was peripheral blood. CDR3 nucleotides: TGCGCCAGCAGCTCGGACAGAGACCTCGGAGAAAAACTGTTTTTT. Amino acids: CASSSDRDLGEKLFF. The complete variable domain, with remaining parts taken from reference TRBV5-1 and TRBJ1-4, reads KAGVTQTPRYLIKTRGQQVTLSCSPISGHRSVSWYQQTPGQGLQFLFEYFSETQRNKGNFPGRFSGRQFSNSRSEMNVSTLELGDSALYLCASSSDRDLGEKLFFGSGTQLSVL.